Shown below are 28 T cell receptor beta chains from a single sample sequenced in a study of blood T cells in healthy people across ages. The authors ran a second PCR of roughly 6 to 12 cycles using a sample-barcoded 5' primer and a J-beta primer mix. TCRdb passed the 5' RACE reads through MiXCR, listing each CDR3 protein once. Here the sample spans 750,000 or so distinct CDR3 sequences, 20% to 30% being singletons. These records were also assigned to another study, of T cells of mothers and their children.

Sequencing was done on a sample of blood. These receptor sequences come from a boy between 5 and 17 years old in good health.

This clonotype has only a few counts. The CDR3 DNA reads TGTGCCAACAGCCAACTGTCCGGGGAGAACACTGAAGCTTTCTTT. Protein sequence: CANSQLSGENTEAFF. The genes are TRBV12-3 or TRBV12-4 and TRBJ1-1; D ambiguous. V was clipped by 10 bases and J by 1 base, with 19 bases between them. The CDR3 spans 15 residues.

This clonotype showed up just a few times. The genes are TRBV19 and TRBJ1-1; TRBD1 agrees at 7 bases. V dropped 3 bases and J dropped 8; count of bases not matched to a gene: 9. This CDR3 region has 14 residues. The germline CDR1 and CDR2 sequences are LNHDA and SQIVND (reference sequence). CDR3 in DNA: TGTGCCAGTAGTATTGGGACAGAAAGGGGGGAAGCTTTCTTT. Its translation: CASSIGTERGEAFF.

This clonotype appeared a single time. CDR3 DNA: TGTGCCACCAGTGATTTGCTAGCGGGGGTGAATGAGCAGTTCTTC. This encodes CATSDLLAGVNEQFF. The chain couples TRBV24-1 to TRBJ2-5, with 10 bases matching TRBD2. The DNA end lines up better with TRBJ2-1; the J call may be wrong. Germline assignment: CDR1 KGHDR and CDR2 SFDVKD. This CDR3 contains 15 residues.

This clonotype has only a few counts. The V call is TRBV29-1, the J call TRBJ2-1, with 7 positions matching TRBD1. The V gene end was trimmed by 7 bases and the J gene end by 0 bases; junction bases not matched to a gene: 6. There are 14 residues in the CDR3. Germline assignment: CDR1 SQVTM and CDR2 ANQGSEA. CDR3 in amino acids: CSAVTGDSYNEQFF. Written as DNA, the CDR3 is TGCAGCGCAGTAACAGGGGACTCCTACAATGAGCAGTTCTTC.

This clonotype was recorded a few times. V is TRBV6-5 and J is TRBJ2-7; TRBD1 aligns across 7 bases. CDR1 MNHEY and CDR2 SVGAGI come from the germline V gene. After removal of 2 bases from V and 3 bases from J, the junction contained 10 bases not matched to a gene. CDR3 length: 16 residues. This CDR3 reads CASSYRFGQANYEQYF. The CDR3 nucleotides read TGTGCCAGCAGTTACCGGTTCGGACAGGCAAACTACGAGCAGTACTTC.

The J gene is TRBJ2-5, the V gene TRBV18, with D tentatively TRBD1 or TRBD2 (5 bases each). The end of the DNA fits TRBJ2-1 better, so the J call may be wrong. Germline assignment: CDR1 KGHSH and CDR2 LQKENI. CDR3 length: 17 residues. The CDR3 bases are TGTGCCAGCTCACCACTCCTTGGGGGAGCAGGCTACAATGAGCAGTTCTTC. This translates into CASSPLLGGAGYNEQFF.

The chain combines TRBV14 with TRBJ2-1, with D possibly being TRBD2 (5 bases). The CDR3 is made up of 16 amino acids. Germline lookup yields CDR1 SGHDN and CDR2 FVKESK. V was trimmed by 0 bases and J by 5 bases, leaving 14 bases between them. This CDR3 reads CASSQDRMTTDNEQFF. As DNA, the CDR3 is TGTGCCAGCAGCCAAGATCGGATGACTACGGACAATGAGCAGTTCTTC.

This clonotype was found a few times. V gene TRBV4-3 combines with J gene TRBJ1-4; TRBD1 matches at 8 bases. The V and J ends lost 0 bases and 4 bases, in that order; junction bases with no gene match: 10. CDR1 is LGHNA, CDR2 YSLEER, per germline. This CDR3 comprises 18 residues. In DNA, the CDR3 is TGCGCCAGCAGCCAAGATCCTCCCAGAGGACAGGGTAATGAAAAACTGTTTTTT. This codes for CASSQDPPRGQGNEKLFF.

The V and J genes are TRBV18 and TRBJ2-7; 7 bases line up with TRBD1. V lost 3 bases to trimming and J lost 2 bases; unmatched junction nucleotides: 7. Germline V gene sequence: CDR1 KGHSH, CDR2 LQKENI. This CDR3 is built from 15 residues. The CDR3 DNA reads TGTGCCAGCTCACCGACAGGACAGGTAGCCTACGAGCAGTACTTC. Translated, it gives CASSPTGQVAYEQYF.

The chain employs TRBV12-3 or TRBV12-4 and TRBJ2-7; D not certain. V lost 6 bases and J 1 base, leaving 13 bases between the germline ends. CDR3 length equals 14 residues. CDR3 in DNA: TGTGCCAGCAGCCCTGCGGAAAATTCCTACGAGCAGTACTTC. It codes for CASSPAENSYEQYF.

This chain links TRBV12-3 or TRBV12-4 with TRBJ2-4; 7 positions agree with TRBD1. The CDR3 totals 12 residues. With V trimmed by 5 bases and J by 8 bases, 3 bases remained unmatched. The CDR3 region has the DNA TGTGCCAGCAGTCCAACAGGGGACATTCAGTACTTC. Translating gives CASSPTGDIQYF.

This sequence joins TRBV29-1 and TRBJ2-7; perhaps TRBD1 as D (5 bases). Trimming left V 2 bases short and J 6 bases short, with 14 bases between. Germline lookup yields CDR1 SQVTM and CDR2 ANQGSEA. The CDR3 contains 13 residues. The CDR3 nucleotides are TGCAGCGTTGAAAGGCAGGGTAAGGGCGAGCAGTACTTC. It codes for CSVERQGKGEQYF.

This chain uses TRBV7-2 with TRBJ1-2; D may be TRBD1 (5 bases). V gave up 5 bases and J gave up 3 bases, with 16 bases separating them. Per the germline V gene, CDR1 is SGHTA and CDR2 is FQGNSA. This CDR3 spans 15 amino acids. This chain's CDR3 is CASSPRTGGHYGYTF. The CDR3 bases are TGTGCCAGCAGCCCCCGGACTGGGGGTCACTATGGCTACACCTTC.

In this sample, this clonotype turned up a few times. Its ends do not fully match the called genes, so a read error is possible. The chain has TRBV4-3 and TRBJ2-5; no reliable D call. CDR3 size: 13 residues. Germline V gene lookup returns CDR1 LGHNA and CDR2 YSLEER. This CDR3 is CASSLYRSYEQHF. The CDR3 nucleotides read TGCGCCAGCAGCCTTTATAGGTCCTACGAGCAGCACTTC.

This chain uses TRBV4-3 with TRBJ2-7; 10 bases match TRBD2. This CDR3 is 17 amino acids long. Unmatched junction bases numbered 7, after V lost 0 bases and J lost 2 bases. Germline lookup yields CDR1 LGHNA and CDR2 YSLEER. The CDR3 DNA reads as TGCGCCAGCAGCCAAGATTCACTAGCGGGGCTTGCCTACGAGCAGTACTTC. Its translation: CASSQDSLAGLAYEQYF.

This clonotype appeared once. The chain combines TRBV3-1 with TRBJ2-5; 8 nucleotides agree with TRBD1. V shed 0 bases and J 11 bases; nucleotides not matched to a gene: 8. Germline-derived CDR1 and CDR2 are LGHDT and YNNKEL (reference sequence). This CDR3 has 14 amino acids. CDR3 sequence: CASSQDQTGARQYF. For the CDR3, the DNA is TGTGCCAGCAGCCAAGATCAGACAGGGGCGCGTCAGTACTTC.

The chain links TRBV6-4 to TRBJ2-3, with D possibly being TRBD1 or TRBD2 (5 bases each). Per the germline V gene, CDR1 is MRHNA and CDR2 is SNTAGT. With 3 bases removed from V and 11 bases from J, the gap between germline ends came to 18 bases. The CDR3 has 14 residues. This CDR3 reads CASSDGTPSGRQYF. The CDR3 region has the DNA TGTGCCAGCAGTGATGGGACCCCCTCGGGCCGGCAGTATTTT.

This sequence joins TRBV3-1 and TRBJ2-1; D perhaps matches TRBD2 (5 bases). Germline V gives CDR1 LGHDT, CDR2 YNNKEL (reference sequence). The CDR3 sequence is 14 residues long. V was pared by 4 bases and J by 6 bases, with 13 bases between. CDR3 protein: CASSRYTRGNEQFF. The CDR3 nucleotides read TGTGCCAGCAGCCGTTACACACGGGGCAATGAGCAGTTCTTC.

This rearrangement joins TRBV6-2 or TRBV6-3 to TRBJ1-6, with TRBD1 matching 7 bases. The V and J ends lost 7 bases and 6 bases, in that order; junction bases with no gene match: 6. The CDR3 runs to 14 residues. In germline, CDR1 is MNHEY, CDR2 SVGEGT. Written as DNA, the CDR3 is TGTGCCAGCATGGGGACAGCAATTAATTCACCCCTCCACTTT. This encodes CASMGTAINSPLHF.

This clonotype was recorded a few times. The chain combines TRBV6-6 with TRBJ2-7, with TRBD1 matching over 7 bases. The CDR3 is made up of 14 amino acids. Trimming at V came to 4 bases and at J to 0 bases, leaving 3 bases not matched to a gene. CDR1 and CDR2 (germline): MNHNY, SVGAGI (reference sequence). In DNA form, the CDR3 reads TGTGCCAGCAGTTTGACAGGGCCCTCCTACGAGCAGTACTTC. It yields the protein CASSLTGPSYEQYF.

The genes are TRBV5-1 and TRBJ2-2, with 7 bases lining up with TRBD2. Germline V gives CDR1 SGHRS, CDR2 YFSETQ. The CDR3 runs to 17 residues. The trim removed 0 bases at V and 6 bases at J, leaving 11 bases unmatched. CDR3 bases: TGCGCCAGCAGCTTGGACCGGGGGGTGAATGTAGCCGGGGAGCTGTTTTTT. Protein sequence: CASSLDRGVNVAGELFF.

V usage is TRBV28 and J usage is TRBJ2-7, with 8 nucleotides matching TRBD1. This CDR3 contains 13 residues. Trimming took 8 bases from V and 5 from J; bases not matched to a gene: 8. The germline V gene has CDR1 MDHEN and CDR2 SYDVKM. CDR3 nucleotides: TGTGCCAGCGGACAGGGTGCGCCCAACGAGCAGTACTTC. Residues: CASGQGAPNEQYF.

The chain combines TRBV15 with TRBJ2-6, with TRBD2 matching over 13 bases. The germline V gene encodes CDR1 LNHNV and CDR2 YYDKDF (reference sequence). V trimming: 5 bases; J trimming: 0 bases; junction bases outside the gene matches: 7. The CDR3 length is 19 residues. CDR3 protein: CATSRRTSGGTSGANVLTF. Here the CDR3 DNA reads TGTGCCACCAGCCGGAGGACTAGCGGGGGAACCTCTGGGGCCAACGTCCTGACTTTC.

V gene TRBV19 combines with J gene TRBJ1-5; D gene unclear. The CDR3 extends over 15 amino acids. CDR1 and CDR2 from the germline V gene are LNHDA and SQIVND (reference sequence). V lost 5 bases to trimming and J lost 3 bases, with 14 bases between them. The CDR3 spells CASSGIQRINQPQHF. The CDR3 DNA follows: TGTGCCAGTAGTGGTATCCAACGGATCAATCAGCCCCAGCATTTT. Complete variable domain (other parts from reference TRBV19 and TRBJ1-5): DGGITQSPKYLFRKEGQNVTLSCEQNLNHDAMYWYRQDPGQGLRLIYYSQIVNDFQKGDIAEGYSVSREKKESFPLTVTSAQKNPTAFYLCASSGIQRINQPQHFGDGTRLSIL.

Details on this clonotype: The junction shows a germline mismatch at one end, possibly a read error. V and J are TRBV7-2 and TRBJ2-1; TRBD2 aligns across 14 bases. The CDR3 runs to 15 residues. Germline CDR1 SGHTA, CDR2 FQGNSA. The CDR3 here is CASRLGLAGAYERFF. CDR3 sequence (DNA): TGTGCCAGCAGGTTGGGACTAGCGGGAGCCTATGAGCGGTTCTTC.

V gene TRBV7-2 combines with J gene TRBJ2-7; D is possibly TRBD1 (6 bases). The CDR3 is 15 amino acids. V was clipped by 3 bases and J by 1 base, with 13 bases between them. CDR1 is SGHTA, CDR2 FQGNSA, per germline. CDR3 sequence (DNA): TGTGCCAGCAGCTTCCCCTTACAGGGTTCCTACGAGCAGTACTTC. This codes for CASSFPLQGSYEQYF.

This clonotype was detected a few times. The chain links TRBV12-3 or TRBV12-4 to TRBJ2-2, with 8 bases aligning to TRBD1. The CDR3 consists of 17 residues. The junction had 12 bases not matched to a gene; V was cut back by 7 bases and J by 2 bases. For the CDR3, the DNA is TGTGCCAGCAATTCCTACCCGGACAGGGTTAACACCGGGGAGCTGTTTTTT. This encodes CASNSYPDRVNTGELFF.

Written as DNA, the CDR3 is TGTGCCAGCAGCGGACGGAGGGACAATAGCTACTACGAGCAGTACTTC. Protein: CASSGRRDNSYYEQYF. The V gene is TRBV9, the J gene TRBJ2-7; either TRBD1 or TRBD2 may supply D (6 bases each). V was clipped by 3 bases and J by 3 bases, with 19 bases between them. CDR3 size: 16 residues. Germline CDR1 reads SGDLS; CDR2 reads YYNGEE.